Listed below are T cell receptor beta chains from one sample, sequenced in a study of blood T cell repertoires in COVID-19. Method: immunoSEQ multiplex PCR; TCRdb's copy keeps in-frame clones and lacks some. In the table there are about 260,000 clones, over 80% of which are singletons. The sequencing input was peripheral blood. The receptor set was obtained from a woman in her thirties or forties who had recovered from COVID-19. Both conserved end residues are part of each CDR3. A D gene is named only where the DNA matches it firmly. Expanded clones get a size class; other rows say once, few or many, or leave the size out.

CDR3 length,clone size,V gene,D gene,J gene,CDR3 protein,CDR3 DNA
15,.,TRBV9,.,TRBJ2-3,CASSVGFRNTDTQYF,TGTGCCAGCAGCGTAGGTTTCAGAAACACAGATACGCAGTATTTT
18,.,TRBV28,TRBD1,TRBJ2-3,CASIFSPGQGKVADTQYF,TGTGCCAGCATTTTTTCTCCGGGACAGGGGAAGGTCGCAGATACGCAGTATTTT
15,.,TRBV7-2,TRBD1,TRBJ2-2,CASSTGGTGDRELFF,TGTGCCAGCAGCACTGGAGGGACAGGGGACCGGGAGCTGTTTTTT
14,once,TRBV5-6,TRBD1,TRBJ2-5,CASSTRTGKETQYF,TGTGCCAGCAGCACCCGGACAGGGAAAGAGACCCAGTACTTC
14,few,TRBV5-1,.,TRBJ1-3,CASRSGSSGNTIYF,TGCGCCAGCCGCAGTGGGAGCTCTGGAAACACCATATATTTT
13,.,TRBV12-3/TRBV12-4,.,TRBJ1-1,CASTSQGLTEAFF,TGTGCCAGCACCTCCCAGGGTCTTACTGAAGCTTTCTTT
15,.,TRBV28,TRBD2,TRBJ2-7,CATGTSGASSYEQYF,TGTGCCACCGGGACTAGCGGGGCTAGCTCTTACGAGCAGTACTTC
12,.,TRBV29-1,TRBD1,TRBJ2-3,CSVHRGSDTQYF,TGCAGCGTTCACAGGGGTTCGGATACGCAGTATTTT
13,few,TRBV12-3/TRBV12-4,.,TRBJ1-2,CASSTRAPGGYTF,TGTGCCAGCAGTACCAGGGCCCCCGGGGGCTACACCTTC
14,.,TRBV6-5,TRBD1,TRBJ1-2,CASSYGQESYGYTF,TGTGCCAGCAGTTACGGACAGGAGTCCTATGGCTACACCTTC
17,.,TRBV5-6,TRBD2,TRBJ2-7,CASSHAAGTSGSYEQYF,TGTGCCAGCAGTCACGCCGCCGGGACTAGCGGTTCCTACGAGCAGTACTTC
14,.,TRBV3-1/TRBV3-2,.,TRBJ2-2,CASSQHTNTGELFF,TGTGCCAGCAGCCAACACACCAACACCGGGGAGCTGTTTTTT
17,.,TRBV5-8,TRBD1,TRBJ1-4,CASSLGQGSSSNEKLFF,TGTGCCAGCAGCTTGGGACAGGGGTCGTCTAGTAATGAAAAACTGTTTTTT
13,.,TRBV12-3/TRBV12-4,.,TRBJ1-5,CASSLRVNQPQHF,TGTGCCAGCAGTTTGCGGGTCAATCAGCCCCAGCATTTT
13,.,TRBV10-3,.,TRBJ2-7,CAISRETGSEQYF,TGTGCCATCAGTCGAGAAACAGGATCCGAGCAGTACTTC
13,.,TRBV19,TRBD2,TRBJ2-5,CASSMAAGNGQYF,TGTGCCAGTAGTATGGCAGCGGGAAATGGCCAGTACTTC
16,.,TRBV5-1,TRBD2,TRBJ2-7,CASSLGPGGNSYEQYF,TGCGCCAGCAGCTTGGGACCGGGGGGGAACTCCTACGAGCAGTACTTC
17,.,TRBV5-1,TRBD1,TRBJ2-6,CASSRDRVDSGANVLTF,TGCGCCAGCAGCCGGGACAGGGTTGATTCTGGGGCCAACGTCCTGACTTTC
16,once,TRBV7-9,TRBD2,TRBJ2-3,CASSSGLAGRTDTQYF,TGTGCCAGCAGCTCTGGACTAGCGGGGCGCACAGATACGCAGTATTTT
15,.,TRBV11-2,.,TRBJ2-1,CASSLRGGTYNEQFF,TGTGCCAGCAGCTTAAGGGGGGGGACTTACAATGAGCAGTTCTTC
13,.,TRBV7-9,TRBD1,TRBJ2-5,CASRIQGAETQYF,TGTGCCAGCAGAATCCAGGGGGCCGAGACCCAGTACTTC
15,once,TRBV11-3,.,TRBJ1-4,CASSFSYRANEKLFF,TGTGCCAGCAGCTTTTCCTACAGAGCCAATGAAAAACTGTTTTTT
14,.,TRBV11-3,.,TRBJ1-6,CASSTTGGDSPLHF,TGTGCCAGCAGCACGACTGGGGGGGATTCACCCCTCCACTTT
14,.,TRBV14,.,TRBJ2-7,CASSPRDTTYEQYF,TGTGCCAGCAGCCCCCGGGACACTACCTACGAGCAGTACTTC
14,.,TRBV10-3,TRBD1,TRBJ1-6,CAISDSTGDSPLHF,TGTGCCATCAGTGATTCGACAGGGGATTCACCCCTCCACTTT
16,.,TRBV7-9,.,TRBJ1-2,CASSPPDFRANYGYTF,TGTGCCAGCAGCCCCCCAGACTTCAGAGCTAACTATGGCTACACCTTC
14,.,TRBV5-1,TRBD1,TRBJ2-1,CASSNGDRGNEQFF,TGCGCCAGCAGCAACGGGGACAGGGGCAATGAGCAGTTCTTC
16,few,TRBV19,TRBD1,TRBJ1-1,CASSPGQGRLNTEAFF,TGTGCCAGTAGTCCCGGACAGGGTCGGCTGAACACTGAAGCTTTCTTT
17,.,TRBV3-1/TRBV3-2,TRBD2,TRBJ2-2,CASSPSTREGGTGELFF,TGTGCCAGCAGCCCTTCGACACGGGAGGGCGGAACCGGGGAGCTGTTTTTT
11,once,TRBV29-1,.,TRBJ1-1,CSATEGAEAFF,TGCAGCGCTACCGAAGGGGCTGAAGCTTTCTTT
15,.,TRBV7-8,.,TRBJ1-1,CASSWAGRGDTEAFF,TGTGCCAGCAGCTGGGCGGGGAGAGGAGACACTGAAGCTTTCTTT
12,few,TRBV5-1,.,TRBJ1-6,CASSQDHSPLHF,TGCGCCAGCAGTCAGGATCATTCACCCCTCCACTTT
18,.,TRBV4-1,.,TRBJ2-2,CASSPYDLAALNTGELFF,TGCGCCAGCAGCCCATATGACCTGGCGGCTCTGAACACCGGGGAGCTGTTTTTT
16,.,TRBV5-8,.,TRBJ1-4,CASEPIMGARVEKLFF,TGTGCCAGCGAACCGATTATGGGGGCGCGGGTTGAAAAACTGTTTTTT
13,once,TRBV5-4,.,TRBJ2-2,CASSLQNTGELFF,TGTGCCAGCAGCTTGCAGAACACCGGGGAGCTGTTTTTT
15,.,TRBV6-5,TRBD1,TRBJ1-6,CASSSLTGVNSPLHF,TGTGCCAGCAGTTCACTGACAGGGGTGAATTCACCCCTCCACTTT
11,.,TRBV11-2,.,TRBJ2-5,CASSSGETQYF,TGTGCCAGCAGCTCGGGGGAGACCCAGTACTTC
15,few,TRBV7-2,TRBD1,TRBJ2-3,CASRRQGAYTDTQYF,TGTGCCAGCAGGCGACAGGGGGCGTACACAGATACGCAGTATTTT
12,.,TRBV30,.,TRBJ1-1,CAWSPLSGEAFF,TGTGCCTGGAGTCCCCTCTCGGGTGAAGCTTTCTTT
15,.,TRBV6-5,.,TRBJ2-2,CASSLGTENTGELFF,TGTGCCAGCAGTTTGGGGACTGAGAACACCGGGGAGCTGTTTTTT
15,.,TRBV28,TRBD1,TRBJ1-2,CASRDRGGVSYGYTF,TGTGCCAGCAGAGACAGGGGGGGGGTTAGCTATGGCTACACCTTC
15,.,TRBV7-2,.,TRBJ2-7,CASSSVVGLGYEQYF,TGTGCCAGCAGCTCAGTCGTTGGGCTGGGCTACGAGCAGTACTTC
15,.,TRBV2,.,TRBJ1-6,CASRQDSMSNSPLHF,TGTGCCAGCAGACAGGACAGCATGTCGAATTCACCCCTCCACTTT
13,.,TRBV12-3/TRBV12-4,.,TRBJ1-5,CASSFTGDQPQHF,TGTGCCAGCAGTTTCACCGGGGATCAGCCCCAGCATTTT
15,many,TRBV7-9,.,TRBJ1-1,CASSLGRGVGTEAFF,TGTGCCAGCAGCTTGGGACGGGGGGTTGGGACTGAAGCTTTCTTT
17,few,TRBV27,.,TRBJ1-3,CASSSSWGRQGSNTIYF,TGTGCCAGTTCTTCAAGCTGGGGGCGCCAAGGCAGTAACACCATATATTTT
16,.,TRBV11-1,.,TRBJ2-7,CASTPRSRGRSYEQYF,TGTGCCAGCACCCCGCGCTCCCGGGGTCGGTCTTACGAGCAGTACTTC
15,.,TRBV6-5,TRBD1,TRBJ1-1,CASSPWDSGGTEAFF,TGTGCCAGCAGTCCTTGGGACAGCGGAGGAACTGAAGCTTTCTTT
15,.,TRBV30,TRBD1,TRBJ2-2,CAWSGGGANTGELFF,TGTGCCTGGAGTGGAGGGGGCGCGAACACCGGGGAGCTGTTTTTT
15,.,TRBV7-2,.,TRBJ2-3,CASSLSGNPTDTQYF,TGTGCCAGCAGCTTATCAGGAAACCCCACAGATACGCAGTATTTT
13,.,TRBV5-1,.,TRBJ2-3,CASADKTTDTQYF,TGCGCCAGCGCGGACAAGACCACAGATACGCAGTATTTT
15,.,TRBV5-4,TRBD1,TRBJ2-3,CASSLWDSLADTQYF,TGTGCCAGCAGCTTGTGGGACAGTCTGGCAGATACGCAGTATTTT
15,.,TRBV5-1,.,TRBJ1-1,CASSLEPAANTEAFF,TGCGCCAGCAGCTTGGAGCCGGCGGCAAACACTGAAGCTTTCTTT
18,.,TRBV5-1,TRBD2,TRBJ2-6,CASSLNPLLAVGANVLTF,TGCGCCAGCAGCTTGAACCCTTTACTAGCGGTTGGGGCCAACGTCCTGACTTTC